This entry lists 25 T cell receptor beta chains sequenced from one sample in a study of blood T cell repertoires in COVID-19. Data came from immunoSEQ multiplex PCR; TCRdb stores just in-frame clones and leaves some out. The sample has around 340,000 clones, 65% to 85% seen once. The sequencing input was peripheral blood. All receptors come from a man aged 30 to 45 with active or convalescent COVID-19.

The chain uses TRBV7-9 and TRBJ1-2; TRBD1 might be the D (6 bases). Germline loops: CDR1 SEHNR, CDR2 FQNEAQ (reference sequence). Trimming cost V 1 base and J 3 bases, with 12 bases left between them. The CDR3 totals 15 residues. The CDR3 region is CASSLEGGRDYGYTF. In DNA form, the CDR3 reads TGTGCCAGCAGCTTAGAAGGGGGACGGGACTATGGCTACACCTTC.

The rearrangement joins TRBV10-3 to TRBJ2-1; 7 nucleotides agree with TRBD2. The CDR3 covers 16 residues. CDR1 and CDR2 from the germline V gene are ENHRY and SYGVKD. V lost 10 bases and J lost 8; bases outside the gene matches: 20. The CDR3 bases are TGTGCCACGCGGTCGGCGGGAGATATCATTTTTGATGAGCAGTTCTTC. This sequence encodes CATRSAGDIIFDEQFF.

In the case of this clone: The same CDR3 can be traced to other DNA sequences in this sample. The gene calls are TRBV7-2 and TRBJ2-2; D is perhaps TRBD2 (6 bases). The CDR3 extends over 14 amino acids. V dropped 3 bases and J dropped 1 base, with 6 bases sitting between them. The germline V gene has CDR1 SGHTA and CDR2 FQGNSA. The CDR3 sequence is CASSLGGNTGELFF. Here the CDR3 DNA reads TGTGCCAGCAGCTTGGGGGGGAACACCGGGGAGCTGTTTTTT.

The chain's CDR3 is CASSLVRVAGYTF. CDR3 DNA: TGTGCCAGCAGCTTGGTCAGGGTCGCTGGCTACACCTTC. The chain joins TRBV5-6 to TRBJ1-2, with D perhaps TRBD1 (5 bases). The V end was cut by 0 bases, the J end by 7 bases, with 10 bases between. The germline gives CDR1 SGHDT, CDR2 YYEEEE. This CDR3 is 13 amino acids long.

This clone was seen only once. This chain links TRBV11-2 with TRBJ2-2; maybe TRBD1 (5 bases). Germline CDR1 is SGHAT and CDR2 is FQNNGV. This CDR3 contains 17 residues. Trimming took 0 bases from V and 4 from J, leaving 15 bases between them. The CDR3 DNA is TGTGCCAGCAGCTTAGATCGAGGAGCAGGGATCACCGGGGAGCTGTTTTTT. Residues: CASSLDRGAGITGELFF.

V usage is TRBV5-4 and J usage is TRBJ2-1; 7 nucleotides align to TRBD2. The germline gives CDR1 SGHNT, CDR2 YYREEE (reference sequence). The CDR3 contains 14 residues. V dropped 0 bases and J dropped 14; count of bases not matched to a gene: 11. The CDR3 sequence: CASSLDGRFLGEFF. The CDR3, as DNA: TGTGCCAGCAGCTTGGACGGGAGGTTTTTGGGTGAGTTCTTC.

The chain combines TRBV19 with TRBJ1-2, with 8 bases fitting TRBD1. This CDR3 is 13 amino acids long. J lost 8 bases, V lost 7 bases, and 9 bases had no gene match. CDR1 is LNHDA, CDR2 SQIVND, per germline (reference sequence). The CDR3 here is CASTPDRARGYTF. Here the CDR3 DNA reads TGTGCCAGTACCCCGGACAGGGCGCGGGGCTACACCTTC.

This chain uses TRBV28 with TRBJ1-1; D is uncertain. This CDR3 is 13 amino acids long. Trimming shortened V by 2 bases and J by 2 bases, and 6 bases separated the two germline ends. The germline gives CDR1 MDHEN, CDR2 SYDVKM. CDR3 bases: TGTGCCAGCAGTTTAGGCCACAACACTGAAGCTTTCTTT. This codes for CASSLGHNTEAFF.

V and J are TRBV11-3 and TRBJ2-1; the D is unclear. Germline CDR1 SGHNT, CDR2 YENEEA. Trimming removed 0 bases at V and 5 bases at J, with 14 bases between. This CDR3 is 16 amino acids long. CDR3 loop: CASSLDSGFRDNEQFF. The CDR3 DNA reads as TGTGCCAGCAGCTTAGATTCCGGGTTTCGGGACAATGAGCAGTTCTTC.

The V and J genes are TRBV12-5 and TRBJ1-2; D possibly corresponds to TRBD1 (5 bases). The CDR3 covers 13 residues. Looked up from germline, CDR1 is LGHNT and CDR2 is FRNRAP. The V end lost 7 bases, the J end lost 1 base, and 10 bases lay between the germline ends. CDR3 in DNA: TGTGCTAGTGCCGATGACAGTAACTATGGCTACACCTTC. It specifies CASADDSNYGYTF.

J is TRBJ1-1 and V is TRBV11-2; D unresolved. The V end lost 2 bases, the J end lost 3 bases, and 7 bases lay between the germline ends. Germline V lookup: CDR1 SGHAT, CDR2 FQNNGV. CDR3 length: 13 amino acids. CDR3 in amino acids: CASSLFRDTEAFF. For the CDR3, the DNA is TGTGCCAGCAGCTTATTCCGAGACACTGAAGCTTTCTTT. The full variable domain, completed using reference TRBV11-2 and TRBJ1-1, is EAGVAQSPRYKIIEKRQSVAFWCNPISGHATLYWYQQILGQGPKLLIQFQNNGVVDDSQLPKDRFSAERLKGVDSTLKIQPAKLEDSAVYLCASSLFRDTEAFFGQGTRLTVV.

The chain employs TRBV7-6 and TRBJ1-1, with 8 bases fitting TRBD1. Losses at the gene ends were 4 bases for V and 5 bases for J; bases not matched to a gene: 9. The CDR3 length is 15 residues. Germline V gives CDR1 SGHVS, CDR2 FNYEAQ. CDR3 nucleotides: TGTGCCAGCAGCTCTCCGACAGGGGTTAGTACTGAAGCTTTCTTT. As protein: CASSSPTGVSTEAFF. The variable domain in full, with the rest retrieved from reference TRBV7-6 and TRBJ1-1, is GAGVSQSPRYKVTKRGQDVALRCDPISGHVSLYWYRQALGQGPEFLTYFNYEAQQDKSGLPNDRFSAERPEGSISTLTIQRTEQRDSAMYRCASSSPTGVSTEAFFGQGTRLTVV.

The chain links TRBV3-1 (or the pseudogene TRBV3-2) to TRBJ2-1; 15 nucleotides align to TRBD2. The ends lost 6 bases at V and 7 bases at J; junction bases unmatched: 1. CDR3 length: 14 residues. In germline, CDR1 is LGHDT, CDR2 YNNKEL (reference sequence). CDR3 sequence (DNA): TGTGCCAGCAGAGGACTAGCGGGAGGGAATGAGCAGTTCTTC. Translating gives CASRGLAGGNEQFF.

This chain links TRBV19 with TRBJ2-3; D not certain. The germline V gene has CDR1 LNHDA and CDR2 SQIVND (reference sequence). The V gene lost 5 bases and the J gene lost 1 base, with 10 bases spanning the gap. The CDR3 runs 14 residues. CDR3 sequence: CASSSQAGTDTQYF. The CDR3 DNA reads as TGTGCCAGTAGTTCGCAGGCCGGCACAGATACGCAGTATTTT.

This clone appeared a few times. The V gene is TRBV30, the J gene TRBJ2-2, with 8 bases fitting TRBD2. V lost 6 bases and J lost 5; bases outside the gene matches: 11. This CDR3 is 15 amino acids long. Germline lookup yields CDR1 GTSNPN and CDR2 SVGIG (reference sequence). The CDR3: CACPGGDGRTGELFF. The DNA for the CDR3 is TGTGCCTGCCCCGGGGGGGACGGGAGGACCGGGGAGCTGTTTTTT.

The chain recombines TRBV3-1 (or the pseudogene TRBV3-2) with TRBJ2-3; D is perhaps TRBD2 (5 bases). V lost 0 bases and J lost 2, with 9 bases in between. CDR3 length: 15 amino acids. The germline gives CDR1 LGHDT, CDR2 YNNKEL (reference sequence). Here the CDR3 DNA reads TGTGCCAGCAGCCAAGAAGCGGACCTCACAGATACGCAGTATTTT. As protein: CASSQEADLTDTQYF.

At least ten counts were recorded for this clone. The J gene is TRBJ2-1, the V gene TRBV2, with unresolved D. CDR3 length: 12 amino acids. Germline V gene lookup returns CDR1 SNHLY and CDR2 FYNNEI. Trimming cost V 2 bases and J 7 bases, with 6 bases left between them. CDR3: CASSEPGNEQFF. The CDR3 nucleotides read TGTGCCAGCAGTGAACCCGGGAATGAGCAGTTCTTC. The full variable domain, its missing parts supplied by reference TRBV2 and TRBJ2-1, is EPEVTQTPSHQVTQMGQEVILRCVPISNHLYFYWYRQILGQKVEFLVSFYNNEISEKSEIFDDQFSVERPDGSNFTLKIRSTKLEDSAMYFCASSEPGNEQFFGPGTRLTVL.

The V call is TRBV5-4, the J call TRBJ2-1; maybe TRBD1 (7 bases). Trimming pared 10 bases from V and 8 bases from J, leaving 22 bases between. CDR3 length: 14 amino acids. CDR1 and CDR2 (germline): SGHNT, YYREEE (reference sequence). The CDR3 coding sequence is TGTGCCGGGCGGTGGAGGGGGCTTCCTGATGAGCAGTTCTTC. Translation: CAGRWRGLPDEQFF.

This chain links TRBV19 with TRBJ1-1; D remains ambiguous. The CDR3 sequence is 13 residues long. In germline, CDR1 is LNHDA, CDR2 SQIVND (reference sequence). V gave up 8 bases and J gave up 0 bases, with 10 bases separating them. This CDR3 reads CASSTGMNTEAFF. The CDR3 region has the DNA TGTGCCAGTTCAACGGGGATGAACACTGAAGCTTTCTTT. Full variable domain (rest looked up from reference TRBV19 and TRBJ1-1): DGGITQSPKYLFRKEGQNVTLSCEQNLNHDAMYWYRQDPGQGLRLIYYSQIVNDFQKGDIAEGYSVSREKKESFPLTVTSAQKNPTAFYLCASSTGMNTEAFFGQGTRLTVV.

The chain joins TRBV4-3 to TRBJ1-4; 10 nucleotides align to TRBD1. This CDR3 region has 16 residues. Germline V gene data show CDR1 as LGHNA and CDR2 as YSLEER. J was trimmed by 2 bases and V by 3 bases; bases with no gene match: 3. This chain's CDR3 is CASSQGQGFTNEKLFF. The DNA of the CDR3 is TGCGCCAGCAGCCAGGGACAGGGGTTTACTAATGAAAAACTGTTTTTT.

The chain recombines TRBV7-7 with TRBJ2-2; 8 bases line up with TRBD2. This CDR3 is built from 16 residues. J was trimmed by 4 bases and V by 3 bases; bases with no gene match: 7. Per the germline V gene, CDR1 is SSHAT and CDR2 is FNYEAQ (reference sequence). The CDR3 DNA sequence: TGTGCCAGCAGCTTCGGCAACGGGGGGGTCACCGGGGAGCTGTTTTTT. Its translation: CASSFGNGGVTGELFF.

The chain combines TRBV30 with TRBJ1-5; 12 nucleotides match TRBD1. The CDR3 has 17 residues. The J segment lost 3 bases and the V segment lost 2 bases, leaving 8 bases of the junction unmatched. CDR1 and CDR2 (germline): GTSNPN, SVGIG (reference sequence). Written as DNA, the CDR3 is TGTGCCTGGAGTATTACCGGGACAGGGGGCATCAATCAGCCCCAGCATTTT. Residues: CAWSITGTGGINQPQHF.

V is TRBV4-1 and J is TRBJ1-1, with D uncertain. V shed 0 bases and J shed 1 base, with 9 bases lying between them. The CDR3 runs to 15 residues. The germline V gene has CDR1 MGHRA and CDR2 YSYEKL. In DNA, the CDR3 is TGCGCCAGCAGCCAAGAAGTAAACAGGAACACTGAAGCTTTCTTT. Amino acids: CASSQEVNRNTEAFF.

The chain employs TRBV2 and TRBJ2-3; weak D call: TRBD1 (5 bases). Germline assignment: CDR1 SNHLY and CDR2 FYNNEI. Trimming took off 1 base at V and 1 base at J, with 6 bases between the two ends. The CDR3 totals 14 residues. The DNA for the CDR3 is TGTGCCAGCAGTGAAGGGGGCGGCACAGATACGCAGTATTTT. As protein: CASSEGGGTDTQYF.

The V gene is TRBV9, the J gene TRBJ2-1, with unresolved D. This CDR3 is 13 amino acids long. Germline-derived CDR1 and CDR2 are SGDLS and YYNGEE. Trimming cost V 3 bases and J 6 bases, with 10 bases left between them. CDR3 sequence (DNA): TGTGCCAGCAGCGCACCCGGCGGCAATGAGCAGTTCTTC. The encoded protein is CASSAPGGNEQFF. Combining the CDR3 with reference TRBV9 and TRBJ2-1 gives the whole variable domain DSGVTQTPKHLITATGQRVTLRCSPRSGDLSVYWYQQSLDQGLQFLIQYYNGEERAKGNILERFSAQQFPDLHSELNLSSLELGDSALYFCASSAPGGNEQFFGPGTRLTVL.